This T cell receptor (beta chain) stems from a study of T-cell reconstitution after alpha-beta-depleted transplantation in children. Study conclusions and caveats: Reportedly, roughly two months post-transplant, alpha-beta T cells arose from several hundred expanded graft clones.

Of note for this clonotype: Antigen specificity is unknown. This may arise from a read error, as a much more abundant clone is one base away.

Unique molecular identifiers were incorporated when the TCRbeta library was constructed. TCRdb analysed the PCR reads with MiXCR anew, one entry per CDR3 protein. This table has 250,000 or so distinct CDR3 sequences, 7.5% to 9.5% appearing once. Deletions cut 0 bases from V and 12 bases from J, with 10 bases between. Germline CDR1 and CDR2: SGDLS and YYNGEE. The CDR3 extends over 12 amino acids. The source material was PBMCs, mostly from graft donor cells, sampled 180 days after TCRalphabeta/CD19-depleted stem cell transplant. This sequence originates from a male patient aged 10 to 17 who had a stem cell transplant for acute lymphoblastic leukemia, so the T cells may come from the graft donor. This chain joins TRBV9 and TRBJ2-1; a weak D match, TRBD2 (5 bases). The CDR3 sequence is CASSVGGHGQFF. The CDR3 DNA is TGTGCCAGCAGCGTAGGAGGGCATGGGCAGTTCTTC.